There are a few counts of the clone carrying this T cell receptor beta chain. Its antigen is as yet unknown. V gave up 5 bases and J gave up 4 bases, with 14 bases separating them. CDR1 is LGHDT and CDR2 is YNNKEL in the germline V gene (reference sequence). CDR3 length equals 14 residues. A single record per CDR3 protein comes from TCRdb applying MiXCR to the 5' RACE reads. The data show 50,000 to 70,000 distinct CDR3 sequences, more than 20% seen once. Tregs were sorted as CD4+CD25+CD127-/low cells. Study-wide points: Greatest tumor Treg TCR overlap was with tumor naive CD4+ cells.

This sequence was found in a female donor with breast cancer. The chain uses TRBV3-1 and TRBJ1-2; D is possibly TRBD1 (5 bases). The specimen sequenced was tumor-infiltrating Tregs sorted from the breast tumor. The CDR3 region has the DNA TGTGCCAGCAGCAAGCGAGGGACCTCCTATGGCTACACCTTC. Its protein is CASSKRGTSYGYTF.